This T cell receptor beta chain was sequenced for a study of T cells in Graves' hyperthyroidism and ophthalmopathy (dated by TCRdb to the late 2010s). Background on the whole study: Peripheral blood was sampled at the time of initial diagnosis, prior to any treatment. TCR V-J signatures able to tell the groups apart were searched for in a discovery cohort of approximately 95 patients, of whom more than 40 had Graves' ophthalmopathy and around 56 had stable Graves' hyperthyroidism. An independent validation cohort of fewer than 20 hyperthyroidism patients and roughly 16 patients who later progressed to ophthalmopathy tested prospective prediction of ophthalmopathy. The 95 to 100 discovery patients were randomly divided into training and test sets at a 7:3 ratio. In addition, the study compared T-cell repertoires in thyroid tissue and in blood from five to seven Graves' hyperthyroidism patients. Once sampling was done, hyperthyroidism patients were given methimazole at a starting dose of 30 mg daily, whereas ophthalmopathy patients were given high-dose intravenous methylprednisolone. The paper reports TCR Vbeta CDR3 sequencing of some 140 peripheral blood samples: 40 or so ophthalmopathy, under 85 hyperthyroidism and around 17 progressor patients. Study-wide findings and limitations: A model built on a 13 V-J signature distinguished ophthalmopathy from stable hyperthyroidism, reaching around 90% sensitivity and 81% to 83% specificity in cross-validation and 80%/75% in testing. Sample size was not statistically predetermined, and investigators were not blinded to group allocation. During validation, the model predicted progression to ophthalmopathy a median of about 6.3 months ahead of onset, with 70.59% sensitivity and more than 72% specificity. Most expanded thyroid clonotypes (frequency above 0.001) were also found in blood, which suggests that blood repertoires may mirror thyroid immune responses.

The TCR beta CDR3 regions were amplified from RNA transcripts. The first round of RT-PCR for the TCR CDR3 was performed with the HTBI primer set and the Qiagen OneStep RT-PCR kit. The libraries were constructed in a second round of multiplex PCR and then size-selected and purified. The libraries were sequenced on an Illumina HiSeq2000 using paired-end 100 bp reads. The authors processed their data as follows. SOAPnuke was used to process the raw data, removing reads that contained adapters or uncalled bases, had a mean Phred below 15, or lacked an exact match to the constant primer or identifier. COPE v1.2.5 was used to merge the high-quality paired reads, and each unique nucleotide sequence was defined as a clonotype. MiTCR v1.1 was used to align the clonotypes against IMGT TRBV, TRBD and TRBJ reference segments. The analysis was restricted to V-J combinations with a frequency above 0.0001, which together covered roughly 99% of the repertoires. The TCS score was defined as F50 (clonal expansion) divided by E x V (chaos), with BLOSUM62-based TCRdist calculated between CDR3 peptides within each V-J. Welch's t-statistics and random forest reduced roughly 540 V-J features to about 12, which were used in a naive Bayes classifier (R e1071). Using fastp trimming at Q25 and MiXCR clonotype assembly, TCRdb reanalyzed the public sequencing data and kept in-frame beta chains. Merged by CDR3 protein, the rows form single entries marked with the most common genes and DNA. These V and J calls are TCRdb output, not the study's own analysis. This sample has 450,000 to 650,000 distinct CDR3 sequences in its table, and more than 15% of those were observed once. Roughly 15% of the sample is taken by the ten largest.

In the ophthalmopathy patients, disease was moderately to severely active, with a Clinical Activity Score of 3 or more, a NOSPECS grade of 4 or more, and a duration of less than 3 months. Patients with uncontrolled infections, other autoimmune diseases, pregnancy or lactation were excluded. Clinical symptoms, serum thyroxine and TRAb, thyroid ultrasound, and orbital computed tomography formed the basis for the diagnoses. Ficoll-Paque density gradient centrifugation was used to isolate PBMCs from approximately 10 ml of fresh peripheral blood. Total RNA was extracted using Trizol reagent, and RNA quality was assessed on an Agilent 2100 Bioanalyzer. About this clonotype: Its antigen remains unidentified. The sample holds no much larger clone one base away, and base qualities are not on file.

Sequencing was done on a sample of blood. This sequence was found in a woman under 30 with Graves' ophthalmopathy.

The CDR3 is CASTFGGRGNEKLFF. The DNA sequence is as follows: TGTGCCAGCACATTCGGAGGGCGGGGTAATGAAAAACTGTTTTTT. The rearrangement combines TRBV12-3 or TRBV12-4 with TRBJ1-4, with the D segment identity uncertain. The germline ends are 16 bases apart after V is trimmed by 7 bases and J by 4 bases. Taken from cysteine to phenylalanine, the CDR3 has 15 residues. Only CDR3 DNA remains: 45 bases, in frame from the first base.